The 15 T cell receptor beta chains below all came from one sample that was sequenced in a study of identical twins (dated by TCRdb to about 2016). To prepare the library, 5' RACE was applied. Sequencing took place on an Illumina HiSeq 2000. The raw public data were reprocessed by TCRdb itself: fastp quality trimming at Q25, MiXCR clonotype calling, in-frame beta chains only. Each entry merges the rows of one CDR3 protein and shows their most common DNA and genes. The table for this sample lists roughly 690,000 distinct CDR3 sequences; 6% to 6.5% of them were counted only once. 1.5% to 2% of the sample belongs to the ten largest clones. The sequenced sample consisted of naive T cells sorted from blood. In light of the paper, this sample's cell subset or site label describes: cells isolated with a human naive T-cell isolation kit. These receptors were obtained from a young man in good health.

The V gene is TRBV15, the J gene TRBJ2-7; tentatively, D is TRBD2 (7 bases). Germline V CDR1 and CDR2: LNHNV, YYDKDF (reference sequence). The CDR3 loop spans 19 amino acids. Trimming left V 0 bases short and J 4 bases short, with 25 bases between. In DNA form, the CDR3 reads TGTGCCACCAGCAGAGATTGGGGGCCCGTTGCGGGAGAGGGGTACGAGCAGTACGTC. Its protein product is CATSRDWGPVAGEGYEQYV.

The chain has TRBV7-2 and TRBJ1-1; D may be TRBD1 (5 bases). The CDR3 has 15 residues. Between the trimmed V and J ends, which lost 1 base and 1 base, there was a span of 10 bases. Germline CDR1 reads SGHTA; CDR2 reads FQGNSA. Here the CDR3 DNA reads TGTGCCAGCAGCTTAGGACAGCTACAGAACACTGAAGCTTTCTTT. Protein: CASSLGQLQNTEAFF.

This clonotype was counted only a few times. This sequence joins TRBV20-1 and TRBJ2-1, with D possibly being TRBD1 or TRBD2 (6 bases each). Trimming cost V 8 bases and J 10 bases, with 21 bases left between them. The CDR3 is 13 amino acids. The germline CDR1 and CDR2 sequences are DFQATT and SNEGSKA (reference sequence). The CDR3: CSHSGGLAGEQFF. The DNA for the CDR3 is TGCAGTCATTCCGGGGGCCTGGCAGGGGAGCAGTTCTTC.

This clonotype was detected many times. CDR3: CASSPAGAREADTQYF. The CDR3 nucleotides read TGTGCCAGCAGCCCCGCCGGAGCGCGGGAGGCAGATACGCAGTATTTT. The rearrangement uses TRBV12-3 or TRBV12-4 and TRBJ2-3; 8 nucleotides line up with TRBD2. V lost 6 bases, J lost 4 bases, and 12 bases stayed unmatched. The CDR3 totals 16 residues.

This clonotype was recorded many times. The rearrangement joins TRBV20-1 to TRBJ2-7, with 9 bases matching TRBD2. CDR1 DFQATT and CDR2 SNEGSKA come from the germline V gene (reference sequence). The J segment lost 1 base and the V segment lost 6 bases, leaving 7 bases of the junction unmatched. The CDR3 contains 14 residues. CDR3 in amino acids: CSAGTSLLSYEQYF. The CDR3, as DNA: TGCAGTGCAGGGACTAGCCTTTTATCCTACGAGCAGTACTTC.

At least ten counts were recorded for this clonotype. V is TRBV29-1 and J is TRBJ1-1, with D perhaps TRBD1 (5 bases). Trimming took off 3 bases at V and 1 base at J, with 12 bases between the two ends. The CDR3 runs to 14 residues. Germline V gene sequence: CDR1 SQVTM, CDR2 ANQGSEA. In DNA form, the CDR3 reads TGCAGCGTTGAGAGCAGGGTATCGAACACTGAAGCTTTCTTT. Translating it yields CSVESRVSNTEAFF.

This clonotype was seen ten or more times. V is TRBV6-1 and J is TRBJ1-4, with 8 positions matching TRBD1. The CDR3 consists of 14 residues. J was trimmed by 7 bases and V by 6 bases; bases with no gene match: 7. CDR1 MNHNS and CDR2 SASEGT come from the germline V gene. DNA of the CDR3: TGTGCCAGCAGGGGCCGTGACAGGGGTGAAAAACTGTTTTTT. Amino acid sequence: CASRGRDRGEKLFF.

CDR3 bases: TGTGCCATAGGGCCGACGGCTAACTATGGCTACACCTTC. Its protein product is CAIGPTANYGYTF. The V call is TRBV6-1, the J call TRBJ1-2; no definite D call. Trimming took off 10 bases at V and 0 bases at J, with 12 bases between the two ends. Germline V gene sequence: CDR1 MNHNS, CDR2 SASEGT. The CDR3 sequence is 13 residues long.

This clonotype has more than one count but fewer than ten. The chain uses TRBV5-6 and TRBJ2-1, with TRBD2 matching 12 bases. The CDR3 loop spans 18 amino acids. CDR1 is SGHDT, CDR2 YYEEEE, per germline. Unmatched junction bases numbered 13, after V lost 0 bases and J lost 9 bases. In DNA, the CDR3 is TGTGCCAGCAGCTTGGGCCTCCTACTAGCGGGAGGCGTAGGTGAGCAGTTCTTC. Encoded protein: CASSLGLLLAGGVGEQFF. The variable domain in full, with the rest retrieved from reference TRBV5-6 and TRBJ2-1, is DAGVTQSPTHLIKTRGQQVTLRCSPKSGHDTVSWYQQALGQGPQFIFQYYEEEERQRGNFPDRFSGHQFPNYSSELNVNALLLGDSALYLCASSLGLLLAGGVGEQFFGPGTRLTVL.

This clonotype has a count of ten or more. The CDR3, as DNA: TGTGCCAGCAGCCCCAGGGCCACTGAAGCTTTCTTT. Amino acid sequence: CASSPRATEAFF. The chain carries TRBV12-3 or TRBV12-4 and TRBJ1-1; perhaps TRBD1 as D (5 bases). V shed 6 bases and J shed 4 bases, with 9 bases lying between them. The CDR3 spans 12 residues.

This clonotype was counted ten times or more. CDR3 nucleotide sequence: TGCAGTGCTGCCGGGACTAGCATACGGAATGAGCAGTTCTTC. It is translated as CSAAGTSIRNEQFF. The chain couples TRBV20-1 to TRBJ2-1; 9 bases are a match to TRBD2. The ends lost 5 bases at V and 7 bases at J; junction bases unmatched: 9. Germline CDR1 DFQATT, CDR2 SNEGSKA (reference sequence). The CDR3 spans 14 residues.

The chain uses TRBV2 and TRBJ2-7; D not certain. V dropped 7 bases and J dropped 7 bases, with 11 bases sitting between them. The CDR3 sequence is 11 residues long. Germline assignment: CDR1 SNHLY and CDR2 FYNNEI. The CDR3 reads CASKNNREQYF. As DNA, the CDR3 is TGTGCCAGCAAAAACAACCGGGAGCAGTACTTC.

This clonotype was recorded many times. The V gene is TRBV3-1, the J gene TRBJ2-7; no reliable D call. CDR1 LGHDT and CDR2 YNNKEL come from the germline V gene (reference sequence). The CDR3 is 15 residues long. V lost 1 base to trimming and J lost 1 base, with 11 bases between them. CDR3 sequence reads: CASSQGLKTSYEQYV. CDR3 in DNA: TGTGCCAGCAGCCAAGGGTTGAAGACATCCTACGAGCAGTACGTC.

The sample holds many counts of this clonotype. The CDR3 coding sequence is TGTGCCAGCAGCCAAGCGGTCAGGACAAACACCATATATTTT. Protein product: CASSQAVRTNTIYF. The V gene is TRBV14, the J gene TRBJ1-3; the D is unclear. The CDR3 runs 14 residues. Germline lookup yields CDR1 SGHDN and CDR2 FVKESK. The V gene lost 1 base and the J gene lost 6 bases, with 10 bases spanning the gap.

This sequence joins TRBV27 and TRBJ1-2, with 8 bases that match TRBD1. Germline trimming cut 1 base from V and 7 bases from J; bases unmatched to any gene: 8. Per the germline V gene, CDR1 is MNHEY and CDR2 is SMNVEV (reference sequence). The CDR3 is 15 residues long. CDR3: CASSLFGQGAVGYTF. The CDR3 nucleotides are TGTGCCAGCAGTTTATTTGGCCAGGGGGCGGTTGGCTACACCTTC.